This entry features one T cell receptor beta chain sequence. Its antigen is not identified. The V gene's germline CDR1 is DFQATT and CDR2 SNEGSKA (reference sequence). This CDR3 spans 13 amino acids. These data come from a study of monozygotic twins with inflammatory bowel disease. Study observations and caveats: Clonotype sharing was lower in IBD patients than healthy twins, most markedly with disease activity.

TCRdb reprocessed the 5' RACE reads, keeping one entry per CDR3 protein, no DNA. The sample has 400,000 to 500,000 distinct CDR3 sequences. The chain carries TRBV20-1 and TRBJ1-1; there is no DNA to check the TCRdb D call of TRBD1. The sample taken for sequencing was blood. The TCR was taken from a human donor with ulcerative colitis or Crohn's disease, or a healthy co-twin of an affected twin (not recorded which). This chain's CDR3 is CSAVPGASTEAFF.